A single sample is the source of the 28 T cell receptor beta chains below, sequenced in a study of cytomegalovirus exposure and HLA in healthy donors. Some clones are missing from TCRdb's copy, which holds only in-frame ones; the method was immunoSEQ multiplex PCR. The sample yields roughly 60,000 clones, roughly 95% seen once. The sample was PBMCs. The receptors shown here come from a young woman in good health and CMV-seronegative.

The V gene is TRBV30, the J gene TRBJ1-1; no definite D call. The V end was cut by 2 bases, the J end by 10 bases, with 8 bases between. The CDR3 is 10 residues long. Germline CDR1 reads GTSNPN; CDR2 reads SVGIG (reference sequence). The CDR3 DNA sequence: TGTGCCTGGAGTAGCCCGTTAGCTTTCTTT. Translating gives CAWSSPLAFF.

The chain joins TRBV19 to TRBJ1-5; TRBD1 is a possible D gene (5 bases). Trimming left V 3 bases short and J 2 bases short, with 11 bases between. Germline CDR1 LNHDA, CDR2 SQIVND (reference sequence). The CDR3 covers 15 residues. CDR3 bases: TGTGCCAGTAGTATGGGGCAGGTGGGCAATCAGCCCCAGCATTTT. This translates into CASSMGQVGNQPQHF.

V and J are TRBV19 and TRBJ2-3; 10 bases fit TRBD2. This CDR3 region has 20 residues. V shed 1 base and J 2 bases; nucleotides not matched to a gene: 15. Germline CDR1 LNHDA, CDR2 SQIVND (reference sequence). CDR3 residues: CASSIVPVGATSGPTDTQYF. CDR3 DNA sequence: TGTGCCAGTAGTATAGTCCCGGTGGGGGCGACTAGCGGGCCCACAGATACGCAGTATTTT.

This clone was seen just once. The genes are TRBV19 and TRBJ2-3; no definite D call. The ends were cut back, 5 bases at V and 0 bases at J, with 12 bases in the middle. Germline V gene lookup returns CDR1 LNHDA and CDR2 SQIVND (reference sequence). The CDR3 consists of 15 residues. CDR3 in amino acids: CASSPHLPSTDTQYF. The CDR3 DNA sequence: TGTGCCAGTAGTCCACATTTACCTAGCACAGATACGCAGTATTTT.

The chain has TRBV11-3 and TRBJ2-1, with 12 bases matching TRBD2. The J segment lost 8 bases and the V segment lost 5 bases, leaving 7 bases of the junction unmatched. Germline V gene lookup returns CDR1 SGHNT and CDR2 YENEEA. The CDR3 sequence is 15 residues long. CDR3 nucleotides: TGTGCCAGCAGCCCAAGACTAGCGGGAGAGCATGAGCAGTTCTTC. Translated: CASSPRLAGEHEQFF.

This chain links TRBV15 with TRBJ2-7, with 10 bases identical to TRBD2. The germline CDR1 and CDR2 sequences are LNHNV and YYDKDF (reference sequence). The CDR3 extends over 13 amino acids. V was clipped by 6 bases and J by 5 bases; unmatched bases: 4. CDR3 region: CATRASGSDEQYF. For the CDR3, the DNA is TGTGCCACCAGAGCTAGCGGGAGCGACGAGCAGTACTTC.

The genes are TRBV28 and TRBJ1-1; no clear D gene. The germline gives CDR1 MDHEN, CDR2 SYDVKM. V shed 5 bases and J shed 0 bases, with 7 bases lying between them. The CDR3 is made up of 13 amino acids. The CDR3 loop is CASSEPMNTEAFF. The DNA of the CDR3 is TGTGCCAGCAGTGAACCTATGAACACTGAAGCTTTCTTT. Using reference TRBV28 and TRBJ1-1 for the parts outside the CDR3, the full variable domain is DVKVTQSSRYLVKRTGEKVFLECVQDMDHENMFWYRQDPGLGLRLIYFSYDVKMKEKGDIPEGYSVSREKKERFSLILESASTNQTSMYLCASSEPMNTEAFFGQGTRLTVV.

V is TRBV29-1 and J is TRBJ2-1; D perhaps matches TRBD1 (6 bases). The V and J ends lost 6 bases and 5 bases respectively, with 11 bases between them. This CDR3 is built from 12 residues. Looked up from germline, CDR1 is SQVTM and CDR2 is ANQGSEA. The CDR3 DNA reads TGCAGCGTCCACCGGGACAACAATGAGCAGTTCTTC. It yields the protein CSVHRDNNEQFF.

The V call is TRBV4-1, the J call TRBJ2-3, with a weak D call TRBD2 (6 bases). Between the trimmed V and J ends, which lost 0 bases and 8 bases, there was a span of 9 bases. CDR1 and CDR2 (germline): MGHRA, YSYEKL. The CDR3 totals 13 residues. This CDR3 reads CASSQDWRGTQYF. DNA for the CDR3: TGCGCCAGCAGCCAAGACTGGAGGGGTACGCAGTATTTT.

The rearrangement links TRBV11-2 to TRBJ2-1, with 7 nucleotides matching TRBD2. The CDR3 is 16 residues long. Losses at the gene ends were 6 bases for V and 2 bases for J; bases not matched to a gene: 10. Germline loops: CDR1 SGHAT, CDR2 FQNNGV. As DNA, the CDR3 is TGTGCCAGCAGGCCGTTCGGGGGGACCCCCTACAATGAGCAGTTCTTC. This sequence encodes CASRPFGGTPYNEQFF.

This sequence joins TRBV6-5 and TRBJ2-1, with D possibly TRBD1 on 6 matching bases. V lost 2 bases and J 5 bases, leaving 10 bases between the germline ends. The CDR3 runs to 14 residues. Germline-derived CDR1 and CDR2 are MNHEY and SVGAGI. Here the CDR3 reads CASSYRTAHNEQFF. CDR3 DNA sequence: TGTGCCAGCAGTTACCGGACAGCCCACAATGAGCAGTTCTTC.

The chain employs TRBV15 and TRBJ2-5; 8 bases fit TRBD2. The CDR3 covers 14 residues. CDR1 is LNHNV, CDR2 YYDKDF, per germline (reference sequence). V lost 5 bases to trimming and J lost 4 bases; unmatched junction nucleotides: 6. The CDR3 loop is CATSGGLEGETQYF. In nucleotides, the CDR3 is TGTGCCACCAGCGGGGGACTAGAGGGAGAGACCCAGTACTTC. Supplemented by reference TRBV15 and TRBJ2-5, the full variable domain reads DAMVIQNPRYQVTQFGKPVTLSCSQTLNHNVMYWYQQKSSQAPKLLFHYYDKDFNNEADTPDNFQSRRPNTSFCFLDIRSPGLGDTAMYLCATSGGLEGETQYFGPGTRLLVL.

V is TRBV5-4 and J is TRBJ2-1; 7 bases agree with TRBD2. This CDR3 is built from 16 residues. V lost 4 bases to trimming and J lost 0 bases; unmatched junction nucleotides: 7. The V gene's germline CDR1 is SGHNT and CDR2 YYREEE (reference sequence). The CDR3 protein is CASSPLGGSSYNEQFF. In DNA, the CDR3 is TGTGCCAGCAGCCCCCTTGGCGGGAGCTCCTACAATGAGCAGTTCTTC.

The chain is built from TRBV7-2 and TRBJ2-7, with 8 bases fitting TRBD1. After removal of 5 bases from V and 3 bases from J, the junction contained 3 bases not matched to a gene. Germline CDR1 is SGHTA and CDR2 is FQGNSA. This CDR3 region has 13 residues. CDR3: CASSTGQGYEQYF. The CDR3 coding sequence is TGTGCCAGCAGCACCGGACAGGGCTACGAGCAGTACTTC.

The CDR3: CASSPPGLPDTQYF. CDR3 DNA sequence: TGTGCCAGCAGTCCCCCAGGCCTTCCAGATACGCAGTATTTT. The genes are TRBV27 and TRBJ2-3; D remains unclear. Trimming pared 5 bases from V and 4 bases from J, leaving 13 bases between. The CDR3 has 14 residues. From germline, CDR1 is MNHEY and CDR2 SMNVEV (reference sequence).

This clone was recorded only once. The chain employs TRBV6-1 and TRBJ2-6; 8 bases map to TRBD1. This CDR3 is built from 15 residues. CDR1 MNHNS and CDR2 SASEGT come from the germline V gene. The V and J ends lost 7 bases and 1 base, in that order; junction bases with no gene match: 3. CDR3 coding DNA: TGTGCCAGCACAAGACAGGGGTCTGGGGCCAACGTCCTGACTTTC. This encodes CASTRQGSGANVLTF.

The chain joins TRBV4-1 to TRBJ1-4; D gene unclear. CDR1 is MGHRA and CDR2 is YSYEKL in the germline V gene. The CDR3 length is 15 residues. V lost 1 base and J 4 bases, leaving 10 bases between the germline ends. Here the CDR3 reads CASSQASGRNEKLFF. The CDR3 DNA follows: TGCGCCAGCAGCCAAGCGAGCGGCCGTAATGAAAAACTGTTTTTT.

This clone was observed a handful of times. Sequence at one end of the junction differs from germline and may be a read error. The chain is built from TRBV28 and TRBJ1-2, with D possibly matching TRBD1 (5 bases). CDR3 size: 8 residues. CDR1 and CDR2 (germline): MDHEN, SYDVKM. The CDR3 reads CASGRGIF. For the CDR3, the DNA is TGTGCCAGCGGGAGGGGAATCTTC.

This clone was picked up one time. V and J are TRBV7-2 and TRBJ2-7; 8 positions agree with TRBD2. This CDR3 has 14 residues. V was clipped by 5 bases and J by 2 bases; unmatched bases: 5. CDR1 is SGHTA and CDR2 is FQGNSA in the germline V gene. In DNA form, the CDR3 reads TGTGCCAGCAGCACCACTAGCGGACCCTACGAGCAGTACTTC. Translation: CASSTTSGPYEQYF.

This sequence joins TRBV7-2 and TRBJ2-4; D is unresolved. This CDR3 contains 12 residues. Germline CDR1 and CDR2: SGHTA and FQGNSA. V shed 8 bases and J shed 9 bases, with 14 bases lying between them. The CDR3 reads CASRGPLGIQYF. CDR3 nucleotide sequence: TGTGCCAGCCGAGGCCCCTTAGGCATTCAGTACTTC.

The CDR3 coding sequence is TGTGCCAGCAGTTTATCCGGGACAGAGCAGTTCTTC. Its translation: CASSLSGTEQFF. The chain uses TRBV27 and TRBJ2-1, with TRBD1 as a possible D gene (6 bases). Trimming cost V 0 bases and J 10 bases, with 7 bases left between them. Germline CDR1 MNHEY, CDR2 SMNVEV (reference sequence). There are 12 residues in the CDR3.

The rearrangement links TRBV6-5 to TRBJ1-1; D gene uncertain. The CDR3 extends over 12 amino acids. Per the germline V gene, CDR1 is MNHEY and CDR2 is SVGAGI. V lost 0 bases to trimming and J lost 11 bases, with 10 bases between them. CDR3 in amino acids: CASSYSGTGAFF. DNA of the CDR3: TGTGCCAGCAGTTACTCCGGCACGGGGGCTTTCTTT.

For the CDR3, the DNA is TGTGCCGCGTCGGGGGGCCACTCCTACGAGCAGTACTTC. Translation: CAASGGHSYEQYF. This chain connects TRBV15 to TRBJ2-7, with a weak D call TRBD2 (7 bases). Per the germline V gene, CDR1 is LNHNV and CDR2 is YYDKDF (reference sequence). This CDR3 contains 13 residues. V gave up 11 bases and J gave up 0 bases, with 14 bases separating them.

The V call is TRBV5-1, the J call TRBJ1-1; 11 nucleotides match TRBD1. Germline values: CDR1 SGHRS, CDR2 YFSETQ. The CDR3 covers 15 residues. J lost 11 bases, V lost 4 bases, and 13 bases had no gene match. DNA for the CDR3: TGCGCCAGCAGCGTGGAGGGACAGGGGGTAAGGGGGGCTTTCTTT. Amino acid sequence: CASSVEGQGVRGAFF.

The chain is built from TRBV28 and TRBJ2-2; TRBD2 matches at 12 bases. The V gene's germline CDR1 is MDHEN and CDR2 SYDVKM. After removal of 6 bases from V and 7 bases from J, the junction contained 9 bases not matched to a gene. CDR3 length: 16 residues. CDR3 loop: CASRASGRAFGGELFF. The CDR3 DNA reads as TGTGCCAGCAGGGCTAGCGGGAGGGCCTTCGGCGGGGAGCTGTTTTTT.

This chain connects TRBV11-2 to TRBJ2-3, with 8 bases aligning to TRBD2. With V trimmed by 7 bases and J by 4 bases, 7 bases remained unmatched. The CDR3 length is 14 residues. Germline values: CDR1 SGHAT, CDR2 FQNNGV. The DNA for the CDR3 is TGTGCCAGCACCCACGGGGGGGGGTCAGATACGCAGTATTTT. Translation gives CASTHGGGSDTQYF.

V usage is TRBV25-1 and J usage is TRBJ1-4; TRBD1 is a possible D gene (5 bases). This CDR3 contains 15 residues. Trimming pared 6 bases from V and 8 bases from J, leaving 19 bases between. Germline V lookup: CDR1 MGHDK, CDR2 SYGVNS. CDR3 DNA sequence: TGTGCCAGCAGCCCGAGCGGGACTTCGAGGGAAAAACTGTTTTTT. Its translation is CASSPSGTSREKLFF.

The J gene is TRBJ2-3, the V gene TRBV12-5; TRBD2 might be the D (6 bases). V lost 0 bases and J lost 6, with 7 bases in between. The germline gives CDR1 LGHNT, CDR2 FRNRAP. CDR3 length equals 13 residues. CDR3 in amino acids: CASGLVGRDTQYF. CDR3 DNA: TGTGCTAGTGGTTTGGTAGGGAGGGATACGCAGTATTTT.